The sequence of this T cell receptor (beta chain) was determined in a study of cytomegalovirus exposure and HLA in healthy donors (TCRdb year 2017). Regarding the complete study: An earlier analysis of some 550 of the donors reported roughly 300 Gb of sequence data and 100 million to 130 million unique TCR beta sequences from about 180 million T cells. Rather than using new phenotypic data, the later analysis identified candidate immune exposures from TCR beta sequences and from how often those sequences occurred across donors. Donor age, sex, ethnicity and CMV serostatus were collected together with the repertoire data. HLA typing covered class I and class II loci at four-digit resolution. In a later genetic analysis, genome-wide SNP genotypes for about three fifths of the roughly 670 donors were used, and that subset was treated as a discovery cohort. High-throughput TCR immunosequencing, statistical association of individual TCRs with disease status, and machine learning were combined to predict cytomegalovirus infection status. Typing coverage differed by locus: A, B, C, DRB1 and DQB1 were typed in roughly 620-640 donors, DQA1 in about 560, DPA1 in around 610, and DPB1 in 472. An earlier analysis of some 500 of the donors applied high-throughput TCR beta sequencing to assess whether each TCR beta V gene segment acted as functional or pseudogenic. Across approximately 400 genotyped donors of the cohort, an average of approximately 220,000 unique TCR beta nucleotide sequences per donor were sequenced, and approximately 17% of those sequences were non-productive. A separate validation cohort of roughly 120 different subjects was used in addition to the roughly 620-subject first cohort. All discovery cohort repertoires had been generated on a single sequencing platform. A later analysis re-analyzed previously published TCR beta repertoires from about 730 donors and added high-resolution HLA genotyping to study TCR occurrence patterns. The T cell repertoires of 666 subjects were profiled by immunosequencing and related to cytomegalovirus serostatus. The study aimed to test whether signatures of past pathogen exposure could be identified by cataloging public T cell receptors. Because of strong linkage in the cohort, a handful of DR-DQ haplotypes were treated as single units for association and clustering. Of the roughly 410 genotyped donors, 65% to 90% were placed in the genetic ancestry cluster associated with self-reported Caucasian donors. An early release covering around 630 HLA-typed donors comprised approximately 300 gigabases of sequencing data and tens of millions of unique TCR sequences. Here is what the overall study found, with its caveats: A later genetic analysis associated a missense DCLRE1C variant with V-gene and J-gene trimming of TCR beta chains, and an independent cohort replicated the association. A total of fewer than 200 TCR beta chains were listed by the study as associated with cytomegalovirus. A later analysis reported that several top co-occurrence clusters appeared linked to parvovirus B19, influenza, CMV and Epstein-Barr virus. Assigning TCR associations to individual alleles was difficult when HLA alleles, especially DR and DQ, strongly co-occurred. A further reported finding was that TCR beta sequences accurately predicted the HLA-A and HLA-B alleles for most subjects in the first cohort. A cluster of highly shared sequence variants was judged likely to represent a technical artifact of the sequencing pipeline. Linkage disequilibrium might explain the correlated functional status among segregating V segments, but an unknown experimental factor could not be excluded. A later analysis found that most CMV-associated TCR beta chains appeared HLA-restricted, with HLA associations seemingly driven largely by CMV exposure. The classifier was reported to diagnose cytomegalovirus status with high specificity and sensitivity in both the original and validation cohorts. Broadly in line with IMGT annotations, most TCR beta V segments showed up in productive rearrangements about 90% or about 30% of the time in an earlier analysis of 450 to 750 of the donors. Presence/absence analyses assumed roughly uniform sequencing depth across donors, an assumption that may not hold. The only immune exposure information available for the cohort was CMV serostatus. In this cohort, only TCR beta chains were sequenced, and detectable features were limited by the absence of alpha or paired-chain data. According to a later analysis, TCR association rates differed among HLA loci, with DRB1 alleles showing the most associated TCRs and HLA-C alleles showing the fewest. In vitro tests confirmed that a few of the cytomegalovirus-associated TCR beta chains recognize cytomegalovirus antigens. Because the 87-base-pair reads could not distinguish some IMGT-functional V segments, including TRBV6-2 and TRBV6-3, those segments were excluded. Most TCR sequences were observed very rarely across donors, whereas some public TCRs were present in many individuals. Compared with equally common non-associated chains, HLA-associated TCR beta chains in a later analysis were more clonally expanded and had lower generation probabilities. In a later analysis, 16,951 TCR beta sequences were associated with specific HLA alleles at a false discovery rate of 0.05. Compared with the roughly 600-donor mean, donors in an Asian-associated ancestry cluster had fewer N-insertions in productive TCRs, according to a later genetic analysis. The authors suggested that the approach could potentially be extended to other disease states and immunological phenotypes. Because HLA typing was unavailable for some donors at each locus, only the typed subset was used in association tests. The earlier analysis of around 600 of the donors excluded fewer than 20 rarely observed V segments, including chromosome 9 orphons, because counts were too low.

In total, approximately 700 healthy bone marrow donors made up the cohort. At the time of sampling, every cohort member was nominally healthy, though immune exposures that went unrecorded were likely present. The donor tested CMV seronegative and was one of the 352 seronegative cohort members. A peripheral blood sample was provided by each donor, and peripheral blood mononuclear cells were used for TCR beta sequencing. The Qiagen DNeasy Blood Extraction Kit was used to extract genomic DNA from the blood cell samples. Trimming takes 8 bases off V and 0 bases off J; junction bases not matched to a gene: 9. The CDR1 and CDR2 encoded by the germline V gene are MNHEY and SVGAGI. Taken from cysteine to phenylalanine, the CDR3 has 15 residues. Only the CDR3 portion is preserved as DNA: 45 bases, with reading frame beginning at the first base. Details on this clone: What this receptor recognizes is not known.

The method was the immunoSEQ multiplex PCR assay. The multiplex PCR relied on a mix of 60 forward primers for TCR Vbeta segments and 13 reverse primers for TCR Jbeta segments. A multiplex PCR assay on genomic DNA amplified the CDR3 region of rearranged TCR beta genes. On the Illumina HiSeq System, the amplified TCR beta libraries were sequenced as 87-base-pair reads. For the original study's pipeline: In a later analysis, tens of millions of unique TCR beta chains were counted across the 650 to 750 repertoires, and about 10 million of these chains were shared by at least two donors. Raw reads were error-corrected and collapsed into unique sequences with a nearest-neighbor algorithm that merged closely related sequences to remove PCR and sequencing errors. To assign V, D and J gene segments, CDR3 sequences were aligned to IMGT reference sequences. Each retained sequence needed at least a six-nucleotide match to both a V gene segment and a J gene segment. Rearrangements were called productive when the CDR3 lacked stop codons and stayed in frame with V and J; all others were non-productive. Following IMGT convention, CDR3 was defined as the stretch from the second conserved V-encoded cysteine up to the conserved J-encoded phenylalanine. The earlier analysis of roughly 590 of the donors excluded any sequence lacking an unambiguous match to a single V gene segment. In an earlier analysis of approximately 560 of the donors, a V segment was called functional when productive rearrangements were above 56.7%, and segregating when the standard deviation between donors exceeded 5%. A statistical classification framework was built for diagnosing cytomegalovirus status from the catalog of TCR beta chain sequences. A later analysis assigned V and J genes by comparing TCR nucleotide sequences with IMGT/GENE-DB human TR gene sequences. In a later analysis, CDR3 sequences and most-parsimonious VDJ recombination scenarios were assigned using the TCRdist pipeline. A later analysis defined each TCR beta chain by its CDR3 amino acid sequence plus V-gene family, and excluded reads lacking a unique V-gene family. To address suspected cross-contamination and a sequencing artifact, a later analysis removed approximately 600 highly shared, low-generation-probability nucleotide sequences. In a later analysis, a clonal expansion index was calculated for each public chain from normalized within-repertoire ranks of inferred template counts. In a later analysis, generation probabilities were computed with a VDJ recombination model fitted to out-of-frame rearrangements, and the resulting probabilities were checked against IGoR. A later analysis scored TCR-TCR, TCR-HLA and TCR-CMV co-occurrence with hypergeometric tests, applying a repertoire-size bias correction to TCR pairs. False discovery rates were estimated in a later analysis by permuting HLA or CMV assignments 20 times. A later analysis grouped co-occurring TCRs with DBSCAN, adding TCRdist sequence similarity when clustering within HLA-allele-positive subsets. Repertoires with fewer than 30,000 or more than 120,000 public chains, plus five repertoires with anomalous nucleotide sharing, were excluded from co-occurrence clustering. Held by TCRdb, this immuneACCESS table contains in-frame sequences only and omits some clones. Under half of the omission traces to an unresolved V gene where checked; the cause of the rest is unknown. That table is the source of V, J and clone size, and D and trimming were worked out from the DNA. This sample's records show 100,000 or so clones. About 0.59% of the sample is in the top ten clones.

The receptor was isolated from a man aged 45-65 years in good health and CMV-seronegative. The V gene is TRBV6-5 and the J gene is TRBJ1-2; a stretch of 7 junction bases matches TRBD1. The sequencing input was PBMCs. CDR3 protein: CASGQGDPANYGYTF. The DNA sequence follows: TGTGCCAGCGGGCAGGGGGACCCAGCTAACTATGGCTACACCTTC.